Listed below are T cell receptor beta chains from one sample, sequenced in a study of cytomegalovirus exposure and HLA in healthy donors. Measured with immunoSEQ multiplex PCR; TCRdb has only the in-frame clones, and not every one. The table includes some 170,000 clones, roughly 82% detected once. Sequenced input: PBMCs. These receptors were obtained from a woman aged 45 to 65 in good health and CMV-seropositive. Each CDR3 is given with its conserved first and last residue. A D gene is named only where the DNA matches it firmly. Expanded clones get a size class; other rows say once, few or many, or leave the size out.

clone size,D gene,V gene,J gene,CDR3 protein,CDR3 DNA
.,TRBD1,TRBV11-2,TRBJ1-6,CASSLSGGHSPLHF,TGTGCCAGCAGCTTATCAGGGGGCCATTCACCCCTCCACTTT
.,.,TRBV6-5,TRBJ2-7,CASKPETGGSYEQYF,TGTGCCAGCAAGCCGGAGACAGGTGGCTCCTACGAGCAGTACTTC
.,TRBD1,TRBV2,TRBJ1-5,CASGGDRVGNQPQHF,TGTGCCAGCGGTGGGGACAGGGTGGGCAATCAGCCCCAGCATTTT
.,.,TRBV7-8,TRBJ2-1,CASSWDTANEQFF,TGTGCCAGCAGCTGGGACACAGCTAATGAGCAGTTCTTC
.,.,TRBV29-1,TRBJ2-1,CSVAPRRDNEQFF,TGCAGCGTTGCTCCGAGGAGGGACAATGAGCAGTTCTTC
.,.,TRBV27,TRBJ1-4,CASSPSWRGTEKLFF,TGTGCCAGCAGCCCCTCGTGGCGGGGCACGGAAAAACTGTTTTTT
once,.,TRBV30,TRBJ2-1,CAWDGGEDEQFF,TGTGCCTGGGATGGCGGTGAGGATGAGCAGTTCTTC
few,.,TRBV6-5,TRBJ1-3,CASSYDTNSGNTIYF,TGTGCCAGCAGTTACGACACGAACTCTGGAAACACCATATATTTT
.,.,TRBV5-6,TRBJ1-6,CASSLGPKGDSPLHF,TGTGCCAGCAGCTTGGGTCCCAAAGGGGATTCACCCCTCCACTTT
few,.,TRBV2,TRBJ2-1,CASSETSYNEQFF,TGTGCCAGCAGTGAAACTAGTTACAATGAGCAGTTCTTC
.,.,TRBV6-5,TRBJ1-2,CASSFDSHYGYTF,TGTGCCAGCAGTTTCGACAGCCACTATGGCTACACCTTC
few,.,TRBV4-1,TRBJ1-1,CASSHSNREAEAFF,TGCGCCAGCAGCCACAGCAACAGGGAAGCTGAAGCTTTCTTT
.,.,TRBV27,TRBJ1-5,CASNMAGYANQPQHF,TGTGCCAGCAATATGGCGGGGTATGCCAATCAGCCCCAGCATTTT
.,.,TRBV7-8,TRBJ2-3,CASSPLGGADTQYF,TGTGCCAGCAGCCCTTTGGGGGGGGCTGATACGCAGTATTTT
.,TRBD1,TRBV5-1,TRBJ2-3,CASSLVPGSGQGSADTQYF,TGCGCCAGCAGCTTGGTACCAGGCTCCGGACAGGGTTCGGCAGATACGCAGTATTTT
.,TRBD2,TRBV5-6,TRBJ2-5,CASSQPVRGAPGTQYF,TGTGCCAGCAGCCAGCCTGTGCGGGGGGCGCCAGGGACCCAGTACTTC
few,.,TRBV4-2,TRBJ1-1,CASSQDSGAEAFF,TGTGCCAGCAGCCAAGATTCAGGGGCAGAAGCTTTCTTT
.,.,TRBV5-4,TRBJ2-3,CASSLSQGSDTQYF,TGTGCCAGCAGCCTATCTCAGGGGAGCGATACGCAGTATTTT
.,.,TRBV2,TRBJ2-7,CASRRGYEQYF,TGTGCCAGCCGGCGGGGCTACGAGCAGTACTTC
.,.,TRBV5-1,TRBJ2-1,CASSLAPGGPGYSNEQFF,TGCGCCAGCAGCTTGGCCCCCGGGGGTCCAGGATACTCCAATGAGCAGTTCTTC
.,TRBD2,TRBV7-2,TRBJ2-3,CASSRPGLAGGPSDTQYF,TGTGCCAGCAGTCGACCGGGACTAGCGGGGGGCCCCTCGGATACGCAGTATTTT
.,TRBD1,TRBV19,TRBJ2-7,CASSIKGATYEQYF,TGTGCCAGTAGTATCAAGGGGGCGACCTACGAGCAGTACTTC
.,TRBD1,TRBV5-6,TRBJ1-5,CASSLGSGGAMDGNQPQHF,TGTGCCAGCAGCTTGGGTTCAGGGGGCGCGATGGATGGCAATCAGCCCCAGCATTTT
.,.,TRBV27,TRBJ2-5,CASSSTWGDGETQYF,TGTGCCAGCAGTTCCACGTGGGGGGATGGGGAGACCCAGTACTTC
.,TRBD2,TRBV5-1,TRBJ2-5,CASSFGGEGETQYF,TGCGCCAGCAGCTTCGGAGGGGAGGGAGAGACCCAGTACTTC
few,TRBD1,TRBV15,TRBJ1-1,CATSREQGYTEAFF,TGTGCCACCAGCAGAGAACAGGGGTACACTGAAGCTTTCTTT